These 9 T cell receptor beta chains were all obtained from the same sample, sequenced in a study of cytomegalovirus exposure and HLA in healthy donors. The PCR had 60 Vbeta and 13 Jbeta primers. Libraries were prepared by immunoSEQ multiplex PCR; TCRdb keeps only in-frame clonotypes and omits some of them. In the table there are approximately 190,000 clones, 82% of which are singletons. Sequenced sample: PBMCs. These receptors were collected from a woman aged 45-59 years in good health and CMV-seropositive.

The CDR3 DNA sequence: TGTGCCAGTAGTCCGATGGACAGGGGGCGGCAGCCCCAGCATTTT. This sequence encodes CASSPMDRGRQPQHF. This chain connects TRBV19 to TRBJ1-5, with 11 nucleotides matching TRBD1. The CDR3 runs to 15 residues. The trim removed 5 bases at V and 7 bases at J, leaving 7 bases unmatched. Germline lookup yields CDR1 LNHDA and CDR2 SQIVND (reference sequence).

This clone was recorded once. The gene calls are TRBV11-2 and TRBJ2-1; 9 bases agree with TRBD2. CDR1 is SGHAT and CDR2 is FQNNGV in the germline V gene. V shed 6 bases, J shed 4 bases, and the junction held 4 bases outside the gene matches. CDR3 length equals 14 residues. The CDR3 loop reads CASSSSGIYNEQFF. The DNA for the CDR3 is TGTGCCAGCAGTTCTAGCGGGATATACAATGAGCAGTTCTTC.

V and J are TRBV18 and TRBJ2-2, with D perhaps matching TRBD1 (7 bases). The V and J ends lost 3 bases and 3 bases respectively, with 14 bases between them. The CDR3 length is 16 residues. CDR1 and CDR2 from the germline V gene are KGHSH and LQKENI. In nucleotides, the CDR3 is TGTGCCAGCTCACCGCTGGAGGGGGCTGACACCGGGGAGCTGTTTTTT. Translated, it gives CASSPLEGADTGELFF.

The chain couples TRBV7-2 to TRBJ2-7; a possible D gene is TRBD2 (6 bases). The CDR3 totals 13 residues. Germline V lookup: CDR1 SGHTA, CDR2 FQGNSA. Trimming left V 4 bases short and J 1 base short, with 8 bases between. The CDR3 sequence: CASSWGTSYEQYF. The CDR3 DNA reads as TGTGCCAGCAGCTGGGGGACTTCCTACGAGCAGTACTTC. The full variable domain, completed using reference TRBV7-2 and TRBJ2-7, is GAGVSQSPSNKVTEKGKDVELRCDPISGHTALYWYRQSLGQGLEFLIYFQGNSAPDKSGLPSDRFSAERTGGSVSTLTIQRTQQEDSAVYLCASSWGTSYEQYFGPGTRLTVT.

The gene calls are TRBV29-1 and TRBJ2-7; 9 nucleotides line up with TRBD1. Trimming took 3 bases from V and 3 from J; bases not matched to a gene: 0. This CDR3 has 12 amino acids. Germline CDR1 and CDR2: SQVTM and ANQGSEA. The CDR3 DNA is TGCAGCGTTGAGACAGGGGGCTACGAGCAGTACTTC. It codes for CSVETGGYEQYF.

This chain links TRBV2 with TRBJ1-6; weak D call: TRBD1 (5 bases). The CDR3 runs 14 residues. V lost 6 bases and J lost 11, with 17 bases in between. The germline V gene encodes CDR1 SNHLY and CDR2 FYNNEI. The CDR3 sequence is CASRPGSGYTPLHF. The CDR3 nucleotides are TGTGCCAGCAGACCCGGTTCAGGGTATACACCCCTCCACTTT.

This clone was seen once. This chain joins TRBV11-2 and TRBJ2-3; D gene ambiguous. The CDR3 is 13 residues long. Deletions cut 1 base from V and 4 bases from J, with 6 bases between. Germline loops: CDR1 SGHAT, CDR2 FQNNGV. As DNA, the CDR3 is TGTGCCAGCAGCTTAGTTCTACCAGATACGCAGTATTTT. Protein product: CASSLVLPDTQYF.

This chain connects TRBV7-2 to TRBJ1-1; unclear D gene. CDR1 SGHTA and CDR2 FQGNSA come from the germline V gene. This CDR3 spans 13 amino acids. The V gene lost 5 bases and the J gene lost 0 bases, with 7 bases spanning the gap. CDR3 bases: TGTGCCAGCAGCACGACATTGAACACTGAAGCTTTCTTT. Its translation: CASSTTLNTEAFF.

J is TRBJ1-2 and V is TRBV29-1; 7 bases line up with TRBD1. V was pared by 7 bases and J by 8 bases, with 13 bases of the junction left unmatched. Germline V lookup: CDR1 SQVTM, CDR2 ANQGSEA. CDR3 length: 13 residues. The DNA for the CDR3 is TGCAGCGCTGGGCGAGACAGGGTGGAGGGCTACACCTTC. Protein product: CSAGRDRVEGYTF.